This is a list of T cell receptor beta chains from one sample in a study of radiotherapy plus CTLA-4 blockade in lung cancer. Here immunoSEQ multiplex PCR was the method, and the copy in TCRdb shows in-frame clones only, minus some. The sample has approximately 60,000 clones; about 80% are singletons. The sample consisted of peripheral blood, taken from a patient treated with radiotherapy plus ipilimumab. The receptor source for this set is a human donor with non-small cell lung cancer whose response to radiotherapy plus ipilimumab could not be evaluated. Both conserved end residues are part of each CDR3. Each record gives: CDR3 length, V gene, clone size, D gene, J gene, CDR3 DNA, CDR3 protein. D genes are given only for firm matches. Some rows have no size entry. The others give once, few or many, or a class for an expanded clone.

17	TRBV2	-	TRBD2	TRBJ2-2	TGTGCCAGCAGTGAACGGGGACTAGCGGGTAACACCGGGGAGCTGTTTTTT	CASSERGLAGNTGELFF
15	TRBV30	-	TRBD2	TRBJ2-1	TGTGCCTGGAGGGACACTAGCGGGAGCTCCAATGAGCAGTTCTTC	CAWRDTSGSSNEQFF
13	TRBV10-1	once	-	TRBJ1-3	TGCGCCAGCAGCCCAGGGATTCGGGACACCATATATTTT	CASSPGIRDTIYF
16	TRBV19	-	TRBD2	TRBJ2-1	TGTGCCAGTAGTCACACTAGCGGGGGCCCCTACAATGAGCAGTTCTTC	CASSHTSGGPYNEQFF
14	TRBV7-9	-	TRBD1	TRBJ1-1	TGTGCCAGCAGCTTAGGGGACAGGGCCACTGAAGCTTTCTTT	CASSLGDRATEAFF
14	TRBV5-6	-	TRBD2	TRBJ2-5	TGTGCCAGCAGCTTTAGCGGGAGTACGGAGACCCAGTACTTC	CASSFSGSTETQYF
15	TRBV6-6	once	TRBD1	TRBJ2-7	TGTGCCAGCAGTCCGGGACAGGGGAAACCCTACGAGCAGTACTTC	CASSPGQGKPYEQYF
13	TRBV7-2	-	-	TRBJ1-2	TGTGCCAGCAGCTTAGCCAGGGACTATGGCTACACCTTC	CASSLARDYGYTF
17	TRBV28	-	TRBD1	TRBJ1-3	TGTGCCAGCATCCCCCTACAGGGGGCCAGCTCTGGAAACACCATATATTTT	CASIPLQGASSGNTIYF
14	TRBV28	-	TRBD1	TRBJ2-1	TGTGCCAGCAGTTTATATCGGGACAGGGCTGAGCAGTTCTTC	CASSLYRDRAEQFF
18	TRBV19	-	-	TRBJ1-3	TGTGCCAGTAGAACTACCCGGACAGCGGGGACGCCTGGAAACACCATATATTTT	CASRTTRTAGTPGNTIYF
15	TRBV6-1	few	TRBD1	TRBJ2-3	TGTGCCAGCAGCTCCGGGACAGGGGCCACAGATACGCAGTATTTT	CASSSGTGATDTQYF
12	TRBV5-8	few	-	TRBJ1-2	TGTGCCAGCAGCCCCAGGGTTCTCGGCTACACCTTC	CASSPRVLGYTF
12	TRBV9	-	-	TRBJ2-3	TGTGCCAGCAGCGCCCTCGCAGATACGCAGTATTTT	CASSALADTQYF
14	TRBV28	once	-	TRBJ1-5	TGTGCCAGCAGTTTAGGGAGGGGCCGGCAGCCCCAGCATTTT	CASSLGRGRQPQHF
17	TRBV11-2	few	TRBD2	TRBJ2-5	TGTGCCAGCAGCATAGGGGAGACTAGCGGGAGTCGTGAGACCCAGTACTTC	CASSIGETSGSRETQYF
15	TRBV6-1	-	TRBD2	TRBJ2-1	TGTGCCAGCAGCGGGACTACCTACTCCTACAATGAGCAGTTCTTC	CASSGTTYSYNEQFF
19	TRBV7-2	once	TRBD2	TRBJ2-1	TGTGCCAGCAGACCTAGACTAGCGGGAGGTTCGAGCTCCTACAATGAGCAGTTCTTC	CASRPRLAGGSSSYNEQFF